What follows is one T cell receptor beta chain and its context. The sample belongs to a study of blood T cell repertoires in COVID-19. Study in general: Some COVID-19 samples were acute and others convalescent; all came from the United States, Italy and Spain. Sample material is recorded as cDNA or gDNA derived from T cells, B-cell-depleted T cells, or PBMCs.

Per the study methods: Reference gene primer amplification gave estimated nucleated cell counts. Sequenced by immunoSEQ multiplex PCR; TCRdb stores in-frame clones only, minus some. V and J calls and clone size come straight from that table; D and trimming were deduced from the DNA. The sample lists nearly 200,000 clones, around 80% occurring once. This receptor was identified in a human donor in a cohort sampled during active COVID-19. Input material: peripheral blood.

Written as DNA, the CDR3 is TGTGCCAGCAGAATCCACAGGGGGCTAAGTGGCTACACCTTC. Its protein product is CASRIHRGLSGYTF. V gene TRBV28 combines with J gene TRBJ1-2; 9 bases agree with TRBD1. Germline assignment: CDR1 MDHEN and CDR2 SYDVKM. Unmatched junction bases numbered 9, after V lost 6 bases and J lost 7 bases. There are 14 residues in the CDR3.